Below, one T cell receptor (beta chain) is given with its context. Its specificity is not known. There were likely unrecorded immune exposures, though donors were nominally healthy when sampled. This PCR relied on a set of 60 Vbeta primers and 13 Jbeta primers. TCRdb's copy holds only in-frame clones and misses some; the assay was immunoSEQ multiplex PCR. The sample holds roughly 110,000 clones, roughly three quarters seen once. This sample is drawn from a study of cytomegalovirus exposure and HLA in healthy donors. Study results and caveats: Among CMV-associated TCR beta chains, most appeared HLA-restricted in a later analysis. Presence/absence analysis assumed near-uniform sequencing depth across donors.

The origin of this receptor is a man in his late teens or twenties in good health and CMV-seronegative. Sequenced sample: PBMCs.

The CDR3 loop reads CASSQDNAGNGANVLTF. The CDR3 DNA sequence: TGTGCCAGCAGCCAAGATAATGCCGGGAATGGGGCCAACGTCCTGACTTTC. This chain links TRBV4-2 with TRBJ2-6; possible D gene TRBD2, 5 bases. V lost 0 bases, J lost 3 bases, and 12 bases lay in between. Looked up from germline, CDR1 is LGHNA and CDR2 is YNFKEQ. The CDR3 sequence is 17 residues long.